This TCR beta chain stems from a study of T cell responses to AZD1222 COVID-19 vaccine. Study-wide background: Both about-4-week and about-12-week second-dose recipients were combined.

Germline V gives CDR1 MGHRA, CDR2 YSYEKL. V was clipped by 2 bases and J by 7 bases, with 11 bases between them. The CDR3 consists of 13 residues. A note on this clone: Its specificity is not known.

TCRdb's table, derived via immunoSEQ multiplex PCR, lists solely in-frame clones and lacks some. The data hold about 120,000 clones, with around nine tenths observed a single time. Whole-study results and caveats: Donors, mostly white British, included more females; clonal diversity was possibly underestimated. Unmutated variant regions are reportedly targeted by nearly half of spike-specific TCRs.

The source was peripheral blood, collected on day 0 of AZD1222 vaccination. The receptor comes from an adult in good health. V usage is TRBV4-1 and J usage is TRBJ1-1; weak D call: TRBD1 (6 bases). CDR3 sequence: CASSQLGADEAFF. CDR3 nucleotides: TGCGCCAGCAGCCAACTGGGGGCTGATGAAGCTTTCTTT.